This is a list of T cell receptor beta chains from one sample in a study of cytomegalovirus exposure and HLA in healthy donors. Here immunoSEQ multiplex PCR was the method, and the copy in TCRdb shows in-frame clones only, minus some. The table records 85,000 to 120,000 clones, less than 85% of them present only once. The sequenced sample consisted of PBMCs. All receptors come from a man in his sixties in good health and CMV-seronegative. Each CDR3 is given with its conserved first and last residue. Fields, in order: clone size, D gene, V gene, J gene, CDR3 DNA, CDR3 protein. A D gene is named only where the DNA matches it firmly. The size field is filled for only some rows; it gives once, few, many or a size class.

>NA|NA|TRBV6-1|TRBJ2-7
TGTGCCAGCAGTGAAGCCAGATACGAGCAGTACTTC
CASSEARYEQYF
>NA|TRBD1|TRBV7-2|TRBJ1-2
TGTGCCAGCAGCGCGGACAGGGGAGATGGCTACACCTTC
CASSADRGDGYTF
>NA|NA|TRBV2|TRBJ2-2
TGTGCCAGCAGGACAAATCCGAACACCGGGGAGCTGTTTTTT
CASRTNPNTGELFF
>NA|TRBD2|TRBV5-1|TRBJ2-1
TGCGCCAGCAGCTTTAGGAGCGGGGGGGCGAATGAGCAGTTCTTC
CASSFRSGGANEQFF
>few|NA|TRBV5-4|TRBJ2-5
TGTGCCAGCAGCTTGAGGACAACACCGGGGGAAGAGACCCAGTACTTC
CASSLRTTPGEETQYF
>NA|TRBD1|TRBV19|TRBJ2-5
TGTGCCAGTACCCCGACAGGGGGGCTCTCCCAAGAGACCCAGTACTTC
CASTPTGGLSQETQYF
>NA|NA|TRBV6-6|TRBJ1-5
TGTGCCAGCCGGGACACAGATCAGCCCCAGCATTTT
CASRDTDQPQHF
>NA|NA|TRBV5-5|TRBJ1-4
TGTGCCAGCAGCTTGGCCGGTCGCACCAAGAATGAAAAACTGTTTTTT
CASSLAGRTKNEKLFF
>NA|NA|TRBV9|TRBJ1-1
TGTGCCAGCAGCGTAGGAGGTGTCGGTGAAGCTTTCTTT
CASSVGGVGEAFF
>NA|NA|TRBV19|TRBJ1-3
TGTGCCAGTAGGGAGGCCTCGGGGGGGGCGACTTTTGGAAACACCATATATTTT
CASREASGGATFGNTIYF
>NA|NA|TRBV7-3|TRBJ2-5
TGTGCCAGCAGCTCCCCAGGGGCTGAGACCCAATACTTC
CASSSPGAETQYF
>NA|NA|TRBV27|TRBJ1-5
TGTGCCAGCAGTTCCGGTAAAACCCCGGGCAATCAGCCCCAGCATTTT
CASSSGKTPGNQPQHF
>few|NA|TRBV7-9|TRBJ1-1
TGTGCCAGCACCCAAAGGGGTGATGGCACTGAAGCTTTCTTT
CASTQRGDGTEAFF
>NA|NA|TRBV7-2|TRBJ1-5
TGTGCCAGCAGCTTAACAGGACGACAGCCCCAGCATTTT
CASSLTGRQPQHF
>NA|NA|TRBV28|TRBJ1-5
TGTGCCAGCAGTTTATACCGAGGAGGAAATAGCAATCAGCCCCAGCATTTT
CASSLYRGGNSNQPQHF
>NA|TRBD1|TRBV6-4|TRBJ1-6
TGTGCCAGCAGTGACGGGACAGGGGAGAGTTCACCCCTCCACTTT
CASSDGTGESSPLHF
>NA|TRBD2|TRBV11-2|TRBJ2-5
TGTGCCAGCAGCTTTGAACTAGCGGGGTTAGAGACCCAGTACTTC
CASSFELAGLETQYF
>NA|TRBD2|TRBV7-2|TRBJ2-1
TGTGCCAGCAGCTTAGCGGGGTCGGGGGGGCCCCCTGAGCAGTTCTTC
CASSLAGSGGPPEQFF
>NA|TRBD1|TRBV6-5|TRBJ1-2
TGTGCCAGCAGTGACCCCGGGACAGTCTATGGCTACACCTTC
CASSDPGTVYGYTF
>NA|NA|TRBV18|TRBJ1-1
TGTGCCAGCTCACCATCTTCCAGGATCCTCATGAACACTGAAGCTTTCTTT
CASSPSSRILMNTEAFF
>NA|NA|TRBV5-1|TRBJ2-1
TGCGCCAGCAGCTTGGTCTCAGGGGACTACAATGAGCAGTTCTTC
CASSLVSGDYNEQFF
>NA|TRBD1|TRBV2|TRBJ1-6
TGTGCCAGCAGCCTAACCGGGACAGGGGGGAGTTCACCCCTCCACTTT
CASSLTGTGGSSPLHF
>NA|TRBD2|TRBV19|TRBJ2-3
TGTGCCAGTAGTATCGCGGGGGGCGAGTCAGATACGCAGTATTTT
CASSIAGGESDTQYF
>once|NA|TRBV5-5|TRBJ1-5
TGTGCCAGCAGCCCGACAGGATATAGCAATCAGCCCCAGCATTTT
CASSPTGYSNQPQHF
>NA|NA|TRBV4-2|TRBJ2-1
TGTGCCAGCAGCCAAGATTTAACATACTCCTACAATGAGCAGTTCTTC
CASSQDLTYSYNEQFF
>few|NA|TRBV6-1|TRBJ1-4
TGTGCCAGCAACCTACAGGGTGGTGGTAATGAAAAACTGTTTTTT
CASNLQGGGNEKLFF
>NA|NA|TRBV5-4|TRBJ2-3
TGTGCCAGCAGCTTGCCGGGTGCTTACACAGATACGCAGTATTTT
CASSLPGAYTDTQYF
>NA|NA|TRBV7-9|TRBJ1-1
TGTGCCAGCAGCTCCCCGTCAGGGGATTCGAACACTGAAGCTTTCTTT
CASSSPSGDSNTEAFF
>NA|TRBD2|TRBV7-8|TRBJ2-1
TGTGCCAGCAGCCCGCGCCAATCTGCACCGGGACTAGCGGGTGGCTCCTACAATGAGCAGTTCTTC
CASSPRQSAPGLAGGSYNEQFF
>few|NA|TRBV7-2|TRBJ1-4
TGTGCCAGCAGCTTAGAGTCGGGAGGAAAACTGTTTTTT
CASSLESGGKLFF
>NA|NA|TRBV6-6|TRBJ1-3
TGTGCCATCAAAGGGGGTCTAAACACCATATATTTT
CAIKGGLNTIYF
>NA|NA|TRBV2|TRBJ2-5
TGTGCCAGCAGTGAAGGCTTCGTGGCGACCCAGTACTTC
CASSEGFVATQYF
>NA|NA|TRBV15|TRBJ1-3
TGTGCCACACGCGGGAGCTCTGGAAACACCATATATTTT
CATRGSSGNTIYF
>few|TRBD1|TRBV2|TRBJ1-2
TGTGCCAGCAGTGAGGAGGGGGCAGGGCATCCGGTCGGCTACACCTTC
CASSEEGAGHPVGYTF
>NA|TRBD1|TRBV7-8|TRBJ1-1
TGTGCCAGCAGCCTTCTCGGGACAGAGGGCACTGAAGCTTTCTTT
CASSLLGTEGTEAFF
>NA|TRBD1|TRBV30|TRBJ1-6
TGTGCCTGGAGCCGGGACAGGGGCATATCACCCCTCCACTTT
CAWSRDRGISPLHF
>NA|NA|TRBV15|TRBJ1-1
TGTGCCACCAGCAGAGATTTAGTTGACACTGAAGCTTTCTTT
CATSRDLVDTEAFF
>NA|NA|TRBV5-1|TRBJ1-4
TGCGCCAGCAGCTTGGGTACACTCCAAGGAGGAAAACTGTTTTTT
CASSLGTLQGGKLFF
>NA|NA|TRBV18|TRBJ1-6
TGTGCCAGCTCCCTCAGGGATAGTGGTTCACCCCTCCACTTT
CASSLRDSGSPLHF
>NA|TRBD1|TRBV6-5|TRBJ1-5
TGTGCCAGCAGGCGGACAGGGGGATGGTATCAGCCCCAGCATTTT
CASRRTGGWYQPQHF
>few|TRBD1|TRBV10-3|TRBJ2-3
TGTGCCACCCGTGATGGACAGGGTAGGACAGATACGCAGTATTTT
CATRDGQGRTDTQYF
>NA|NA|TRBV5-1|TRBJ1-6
TGCGCCAGCAGCTTGGGTCGGACAGAAATTAATTCACCCCTCCACTTT
CASSLGRTEINSPLHF
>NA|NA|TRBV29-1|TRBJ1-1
TGCAGCGTCCTCTTTGGGGTGAGGGGGGCTTTCTTT
CSVLFGVRGAFF
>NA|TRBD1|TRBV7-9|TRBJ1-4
TGTGCCAGCAGCTTACCCCTGACAGGGGGCGGTGGAAAACTGTTTTTT
CASSLPLTGGGGKLFF
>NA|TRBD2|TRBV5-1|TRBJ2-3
TGCGCCAGCAGCACTACGCGGACTAGCGGGGGGACTAGCACAGATACGCAGTATTTT
CASSTTRTSGGTSTDTQYF
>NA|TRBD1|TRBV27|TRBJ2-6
TGTGCCAGCAGTTACCAGACAGGGTCATCTGGGGCCAACGTCCTGACTTTC
CASSYQTGSSGANVLTF
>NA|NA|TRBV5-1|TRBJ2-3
TGCGCCAGCAGCTGGGGCGGAAGCACAGATACGCAGTATTTT
CASSWGGSTDTQYF
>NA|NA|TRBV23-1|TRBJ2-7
TGCGCCAGCAGTCAAAGAAGGGGAAGTTGGCTATTCTACGAGCAGTACTTC
CASSQRRGSWLFYEQYF
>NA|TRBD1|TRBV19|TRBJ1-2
TGTGCCAGTGGAACAGGGGGCGCAGGAAACTATGGCTACACCTTC
CASGTGGAGNYGYTF